This TCR beta chain was recovered during a study of blood T cell repertoires in COVID-19. Germline V gene lookup returns CDR1 LNHNV and CDR2 YYDKDF (reference sequence). J was trimmed by 2 bases and V by 1 base; bases with no gene match: 5. The CDR3 has 16 amino acids. Clones were read by immunoSEQ multiplex PCR, and TCRdb kept only the in-frame ones, dropping some. Of about 170,000 clones listed, approximately 86% are singletons. V usage is TRBV15 and J usage is TRBJ2-1, with TRBD1 identical over 7 bases. The clonotype was recovered from a man older than 75 with COVID-19, enrolled during active disease. Source material: peripheral blood. The CDR3 DNA sequence: TGTGCCACCAGCAGAGTCTCCACAGGGGCCTACAATGAGCAGTTCTTC. This gives the protein CATSRVSTGAYNEQFF. Full variable domain (outside the CDR3, taken from reference TRBV15 and TRBJ2-1): DAMVIQNPRYQVTQFGKPVTLSCSQTLNHNVMYWYQQKSSQAPKLLFHYYDKDFNNEADTPDNFQSRRPNTSFCFLDIRSPGLGDTAMYLCATSRVSTGAYNEQFFGPGTRLTVL.